A single sample gave rise to the 2 T cell receptor beta chains below, sequenced in a study of T cells in Graves' hyperthyroidism and ophthalmopathy. There were TCR beta CDR3 regions amplified from RNA transcripts. Using the HTBI primer set, a first-round RT-PCR was run on the TCR CDR3. TCRdb analysed the multiplex PCR reads with MiXCR anew, one entry per CDR3 protein. This table holds about 300,000 distinct CDR3 sequences, less than 20% found once. The source material was blood. The receptors were sampled from a man aged 50 to 59 with Graves' ophthalmopathy.

This clonotype was seen more than once but under ten times. The chain has TRBV14 and TRBJ2-2, with D uncertain. V lost 3 bases to trimming and J lost 5 bases, with 10 bases between them. The germline V gene has CDR1 SGHDN and CDR2 FVKESK. This CDR3 region has 14 residues. The CDR3 is CASSQQIGTGELFF. CDR3 bases: TGTGCCAGCAGCCAGCAGATCGGGACCGGGGAGCTGTTTTTT.

Only a few counts were recorded for this clonotype. The rearrangement uses TRBV15 and TRBJ2-5, with D perhaps TRBD2 (5 bases). Per germline, CDR1 LNHNV and CDR2 YYDKDF (reference sequence). Trimming removed 1 base from V and 2 bases from J, with 11 bases in between. The CDR3 extends over 15 amino acids. CDR3 sequence (DNA): TGTGCCACCAGCAGAGCCTACGGGGTACAAGAGACCCAGTACTTC. Residues: CATSRAYGVQETQYF.